The T cell receptor (beta chain) under discussion was sequenced for a study of identical twins (dated by TCRdb to about 2016). Some background on the complete study: To test whether fetal clonotypes persist, this study deep-sequenced TCR alpha and beta repertoires from monozygotic twins, from unrelated adults of various ages, and from cord blood. Replicate twin experiments were performed at different times using different library preparation protocols to rule out contamination.

The library was prepared using 5' RACE. TCRdb records Illumina HiSeq 2000 as the sequencer. A universal primer binding site was introduced by template switching, and a unique molecular identifier was present in the final cDNA, enabling accurate counting of TCR cDNA molecules. Specific primers in the conserved constant-segment region were used to synthesize first-strand cDNA for the TCR alpha and beta chains. To control for contamination, every cDNA library was double barcoded, receiving both a SMART-Mk sample barcode and Illumina barcodes. TruSeq adapter sequences along with Illumina sample barcodes were introduced in two successive PCR steps. Sequencing of the TCR alpha and beta cDNA libraries was done on the Illumina HiSeq platform using custom primers. The original methods were these. Raw reads were processed with MiGEC to extract unique molecular identifiers, and MiXCR was used to determine CDR3 positions. For each individual, recombination models were inferred using an EM algorithm with the repgenHMM and IGoR tools. Shared clonotype analysis was performed with the tcR package in R, normalizing sharing by the product of cloneset sizes. Out-of-frame nonproductive sequences were analyzed to study raw recombination free of thymic and clonal selection effects. Using fastp at Q25 and MiXCR, TCRdb reprocessed the public reads and kept productive beta chains. Every CDR3 protein is listed once, alongside the most common genes and DNA of its rows. None of the V and J calls come from the authors' own analysis; TCRdb made them. In this sample the table shows about 550,000 distinct CDR3 sequences, under 25% of which occur a single time. Approximately 0.52% of the sample is taken by the ten largest.

The research as a whole found: Compared with coincidental sharing between unrelated individuals, out-of-frame TCR alpha sequences shared between twins had an excess of sequences with low generation probability. Conclusions relied on cross-sectional statistical analysis, since the same donors could not be followed over many years. Excess twin sharing in beta out-of-frame sequences was weaker because fewer shared sequences lowered the signal-to-noise ratio. Zero-insertion analyses could be partly confounded by invariant T cells such as MAIT and iNKT, although diverse VJ usage argued against such confounding for most clonotypes. Abundant cord blood beta clonotypes had fewer insertions, young adult naive repertoires showed a similar but weaker trend, and memory repertoires showed no such trend. Out-of-frame TCR alpha sharing in monozygotic twins was systematically underestimated by recombination models, whereas sharing between unrelated individuals was in agreement with the recombination models.

At the junction V is shortened by 6 bases and J by 5 bases, with 20 bases in between. The CDR3 contains 16 residues, cysteine and phenylalanine counted. Of the read, only the CDR3 DNA is kept; its 48 bases are in frame from base 1. In the case of this clonotype: The antigen it binds to is not known. Within one base of it there is no much larger clone, and no base qualities were kept.

Only healthy Caucasian donors were included. The twin cohort comprised three pairs of female monozygotic twins, all aged roughly 18 to 30 years. CD4+ and CD8+ T cell populations were isolated with positive isolation kits from Invitrogen. These records were also assigned to another study, of yellow fever vaccine responses in identical twins. The second investigation adds: According to the authors, the vaccine-induced T cell response in identical twins seemed to be partly convergent and partly specific to each individual. In identical twins, the study followed T cell clones that responded to the vaccine with precision.

The receptor chain draws on TRBV23-1 and TRBJ2-1; possibly the D gene is TRBD1, per 6 matching bases. TRBV23-1 counts as an open reading frame of uncertain function. This TCR derives from a young woman in good health. Sample: CD4+ T cells sorted from blood. Here the CDR3 is given as CASRPTYRASHNEQFF. In nucleotide form, the sequence is TGCGCCAGCAGACCAACCTACAGGGCGTCTCACAATGAGCAGTTCTTC.